This is a list of T cell receptor beta chains from one sample in a study of T cells in Graves' hyperthyroidism and ophthalmopathy. From the multiplex PCR reads, TCRdb called clonotypes with MiXCR, one entry per CDR3 protein. The profile shows 250,000 to 300,000 distinct CDR3 sequences, approximately 19% of them singletons. The sequencing sample was made of blood. The receptors come from a middle-aged man with Graves' ophthalmopathy. Both conserved end residues are part of each CDR3. The D gene is left open where the match is weak. Size values are once, few and many counts, or a class for expanded clones, and some rows have none.

V gene: TRBV7-9
D gene: TRBD1
J gene: TRBJ2-2
clone size: few
CDR3 length: 16
CDR3 protein: CASSLAGQGITGELFF
CDR3 DNA: TGTGCCAGCAGCCTTGCGGGACAGGGAATCACCGGGGAGCTGTTTTTT

V gene: TRBV7-2
D gene: .
J gene: TRBJ1-2
clone size: many
CDR3 length: 13
CDR3 protein: CASSLATVYGYTF
CDR3 DNA: TGTGCCAGCAGCTTAGCGACCGTCTATGGCTACACCTTC

V gene: TRBV24-1
D gene: TRBD1
J gene: TRBJ2-1
clone size: once
CDR3 length: 17
CDR3 protein: CATSGVTGTGSYNEQFF
CDR3 DNA: TGTGCCACCAGTGGTGTTACCGGGACAGGCTCCTACAATGAGCAGTTCTTC

V gene: TRBV28
D gene: TRBD1
J gene: TRBJ1-1
clone size: many
CDR3 length: 16
CDR3 protein: CASSKTPGTGNPEAFF
CDR3 DNA: TGTGCCAGCAGCAAAACCCCCGGGACAGGTAATCCTGAAGCTTTCTTT

V gene: TRBV5-1
D gene: .
J gene: TRBJ2-2
clone size: few
CDR3 length: 16
CDR3 protein: CASSLKARKDTGELFF
CDR3 DNA: TGCGCCAGCAGCTTGAAGGCCAGAAAGGACACCGGGGAGCTGTTTTTT

V gene: TRBV20-1
D gene: TRBD2
J gene: TRBJ2-1
clone size: .
CDR3 length: 15
CDR3 protein: CSGKVGTSWGRQQFF
CDR3 DNA: TGCAGTGGGAAAGTCGGGACTAGTTGGGGGCGCCAGCAGTTCTTC

V gene: TRBV10-3
D gene: .
J gene: TRBJ1-2
clone size: .
CDR3 length: 14
CDR3 protein: CAISGRDVGLGYTF
CDR3 DNA: TGTGCCATCAGTGGTAGAGACGTCGGACTTGGCTACACCTTC

V gene: TRBV27
D gene: .
J gene: TRBJ2-7
clone size: .
CDR3 length: 15
CDR3 protein: CASSWRGYNSYEQYF
CDR3 DNA: TGTGCCAGCAGCTGGAGGGGCTACAACTCCTACGAGCAGTACTTC

V gene: TRBV19
D gene: TRBD2
J gene: TRBJ2-1
clone size: .
CDR3 length: 13
CDR3 protein: CASSIGLANEQFF
CDR3 DNA: TGTGCCAGTAGTATAGGACTAGCGAACGAGCAGTTCTTC

V gene: TRBV15
D gene: .
J gene: TRBJ1-4
clone size: few
CDR3 length: 14
CDR3 protein: CATSRGTENEKLFF
CDR3 DNA: TGTGCCACCAGCAGAGGGACAGAGAATGAAAAACTGTTTTTT

V gene: TRBV5-1
D gene: .
J gene: TRBJ1-1
clone size: many
CDR3 length: 18
CDR3 protein: CASSPYPPQLDMNTEAFF
CDR3 DNA: TGCGCCAGCAGCCCGTACCCTCCCCAATTGGACATGAACACTGAAGCTTTCTTT

V gene: TRBV11-2
D gene: TRBD2
J gene: TRBJ2-7
clone size: many
CDR3 length: 15
CDR3 protein: CASSLAGTSGYEQYF
CDR3 DNA: TGTGCCAGCAGCTTAGCCGGGACTAGCGGCTACGAGCAGTACTTC

V gene: TRBV6-1
D gene: TRBD2
J gene: TRBJ2-7
clone size: .
CDR3 length: 16
CDR3 protein: CASRRPTTSGTYEQYF
CDR3 DNA: TGTGCCAGCAGACGCCCCACAACTAGCGGGACTTACGAGCAGTACTTC

V gene: TRBV5-1
D gene: TRBD2
J gene: TRBJ2-7
clone size: .
CDR3 length: 21
CDR3 protein: CASSLGGEGGHSRAKSYEQYF
CDR3 DNA: TGCGCCAGCAGCTTGGGGGGGGAGGGAGGCCACAGCAGAGCAAAAAGCTACGAGCAGTACTTC

V gene: TRBV28
D gene: TRBD1
J gene: TRBJ2-3
clone size: .
CDR3 length: 14
CDR3 protein: CATQDRGRLDTQYF
CDR3 DNA: TGTGCCACCCAGGACAGGGGAAGGTTAGATACGCAGTATTTT

V gene: TRBV5-1
D gene: .
J gene: TRBJ1-2
clone size: few
CDR3 length: 12
CDR3 protein: CASSLRSYGYTF
CDR3 DNA: TGCGCCAGCAGCTTACGAAGCTATGGCTACACCTTC

V gene: TRBV9
D gene: .
J gene: TRBJ2-1
clone size: .
CDR3 length: 13
CDR3 protein: CASRWARRDEQFF
CDR3 DNA: TGTGCCAGCAGGTGGGCGAGGAGGGATGAGCAGTTCTTC

V gene: TRBV20-1
D gene: TRBD1
J gene: TRBJ2-7
clone size: .
CDR3 length: 14
CDR3 protein: CSARAGQGAYEQYF
CDR3 DNA: TGCAGTGCTAGAGCAGGACAGGGGGCCTACGAGCAGTACTTC

V gene: TRBV10-3
D gene: .
J gene: TRBJ1-6
clone size: .
CDR3 length: 15
CDR3 protein: CAIRPDSNYNSPLHF
CDR3 DNA: TGTGCCATCAGGCCTGACAGCAATTATAATTCACCCCTCCACTTT

V gene: TRBV7-9
D gene: TRBD2
J gene: TRBJ2-7
clone size: .
CDR3 length: 16
CDR3 protein: CASSYVSGRADPEQYF
CDR3 DNA: TGTGCCAGCAGTTACGTTAGCGGGAGGGCCGATCCCGAGCAGTACTTC

V gene: TRBV12-3/TRBV12-4
D gene: TRBD1
J gene: TRBJ2-5
clone size: few
CDR3 length: 16
CDR3 protein: CASSSMGQAFGETQYF
CDR3 DNA: TGTGCCAGCAGTTCTATGGGACAGGCATTCGGGGAGACCCAGTACTTC

V gene: TRBV10-3
D gene: TRBD1
J gene: TRBJ2-3
clone size: .
CDR3 length: 15
CDR3 protein: CAISYSGGRPDTQYF
CDR3 DNA: TGTGCCATCAGTTACTCAGGGGGACGGCCAGATACGCAGTATTTT

V gene: TRBV14
D gene: TRBD1
J gene: TRBJ2-3
clone size: .
CDR3 length: 14
CDR3 protein: CASSTGASTDTQYF
CDR3 DNA: TGTGCCAGCAGTACAGGGGCGTCCACAGATACGCAGTATTTT

V gene: TRBV6-1
D gene: .
J gene: TRBJ1-1
clone size: many
CDR3 length: 14
CDR3 protein: CASRFTRLNTEAFF
CDR3 DNA: TGTGCCAGCAGATTCACACGCCTGAACACTGAAGCTTTCTTT

V gene: TRBV7-8
D gene: TRBD1
J gene: TRBJ1-2
clone size: .
CDR3 length: 14
CDR3 protein: CASSSRQGWDGYTF
CDR3 DNA: TGTGCCAGCAGCTCGAGACAGGGGTGGGATGGCTACACCTTC

V gene: TRBV10-3
D gene: TRBD1
J gene: TRBJ1-5
clone size: .
CDR3 length: 15
CDR3 protein: CAISAQGAHNQPQHF
CDR3 DNA: TGTGCCATCAGCGCCCAGGGGGCCCACAATCAGCCCCAGCATTTT

V gene: TRBV19
D gene: .
J gene: TRBJ2-6
clone size: .
CDR3 length: 17
CDR3 protein: CASTRELISSGANVLTF
CDR3 DNA: TGTGCCAGTACCCGTGAACTTATCAGCTCTGGGGCCAACGTCCTGACTTTC

V gene: TRBV5-1
D gene: .
J gene: TRBJ2-1
clone size: few
CDR3 length: 14
CDR3 protein: CASSPGVAYNEQFF
CDR3 DNA: TGCGCCAGCAGCCCGGGGGTGGCCTACAATGAGCAGTTCTTC

V gene: TRBV24-1
D gene: TRBD1
J gene: TRBJ2-2
clone size: few
CDR3 length: 16
CDR3 protein: CATSDLGQGNTGELFF
CDR3 DNA: TGTGCCACCAGTGATTTGGGACAGGGGAACACCGGGGAGCTGTTTTTT

V gene: TRBV30
D gene: TRBD1
J gene: TRBJ1-2
clone size: .
CDR3 length: 14
CDR3 protein: CAWNSDRDYYGYTF
CDR3 DNA: TGTGCCTGGAACTCGGACAGGGACTATTATGGCTACACCTTC

V gene: TRBV9
D gene: .
J gene: TRBJ1-6
clone size: .
CDR3 length: 14
CDR3 protein: CASTPGINNSPLHF
CDR3 DNA: TGTGCCAGCACCCCAGGGATTAATAATTCACCCCTCCACTTT

V gene: TRBV3-1
D gene: .
J gene: TRBJ1-5
clone size: few
CDR3 length: 13
CDR3 protein: CASSQGRNQPQHF
CDR3 DNA: TGTGCCAGCAGCCAAGGGAGAAATCAGCCCCAGCATTTT

V gene: TRBV24-1
D gene: .
J gene: TRBJ2-1
clone size: .
CDR3 length: 17
CDR3 protein: CATSDFPSAKNYNEQFF
CDR3 DNA: TGTGCCACCAGTGATTTCCCCAGCGCGAAAAACTACAATGAGCAGTTCTTC

V gene: TRBV5-4
D gene: .
J gene: TRBJ2-5
clone size: .
CDR3 length: 13
CDR3 protein: CASRTGTEETQYF
CDR3 DNA: TGTGCCAGCAGAACAGGGACGGAAGAGACCCAGTACTTC

V gene: TRBV6-1
D gene: TRBD1
J gene: TRBJ1-5
clone size: .
CDR3 length: 15
CDR3 protein: CASSDRGGGNQPQHF
CDR3 DNA: TGTGCCAGCAGCGACAGGGGTGGGGGTAATCAGCCCCAGCATTTT

V gene: TRBV7-2
D gene: TRBD2
J gene: TRBJ2-1
clone size: many
CDR3 length: 13
CDR3 protein: CASSLGLAGLQFF
CDR3 DNA: TGTGCCAGCAGCTTAGGGCTAGCGGGACTCCAGTTCTTC

V gene: TRBV6-2/TRBV6-3
D gene: .
J gene: TRBJ2-1
clone size: few
CDR3 length: 12
CDR3 protein: CASSPGSYEQFF
CDR3 DNA: TGTGCCAGCAGCCCAGGGTCTTATGAGCAGTTCTTC